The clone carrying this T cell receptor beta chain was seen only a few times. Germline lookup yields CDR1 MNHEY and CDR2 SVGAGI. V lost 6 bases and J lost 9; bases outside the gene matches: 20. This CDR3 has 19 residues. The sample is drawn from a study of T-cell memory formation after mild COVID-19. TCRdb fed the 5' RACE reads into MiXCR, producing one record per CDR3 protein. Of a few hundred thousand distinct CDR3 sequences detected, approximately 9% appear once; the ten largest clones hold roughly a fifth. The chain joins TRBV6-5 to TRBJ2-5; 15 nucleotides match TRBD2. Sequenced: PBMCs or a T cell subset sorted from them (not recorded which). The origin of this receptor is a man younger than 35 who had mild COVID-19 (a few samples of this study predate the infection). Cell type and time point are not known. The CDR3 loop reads CASSRPGLAGGRSGVSQYF. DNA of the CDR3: TGTGCCAGCAGCAGACCGGGACTAGCGGGGGGCCGATCCGGGGTGTCCCAGTACTTC.